This TCR beta chain was retrieved from a study of shared clonotypes between healthy human individuals. Study-level information: Each donor's CD4 naive and CD4 memory cells filled three plates apiece, CD8 naive two, and CD8 memory one.

The germline V gene has CDR1 SNHLY and CDR2 FYNNEI. The CDR3 is made up of 14 amino acids. V was pared by 8 bases and J by 6 bases, with 12 bases of the junction left unmatched. Per sorted-subset replicate PCR, input was approximately 0.2 ug DNA, representing some 30,000 T cell genomes. Generated by immunoSEQ multiplex PCR, the TCRdb table keeps only in-frame clones and is missing some. The sample lists some 2,000,000 clones; about 95% were seen once. Naive CD8 isolation took CD45RO-negative cells positively selected for CCR7 and excluded terminally differentiated effector memory CD45RA+ cells. For this clone: What it binds is unknown.

The study's findings and limits: For naive CD4 cells, 5% to 6.5% of clonotypes were shared across a few donors.

The chain is built from TRBV2 and TRBJ2-7, with 8 bases lining up with TRBD2. The sample comprised naive CD8+ T cells sorted from blood. This receptor was taken from a man between 18 and 35 years old in good health. CDR3 loop: CASAVPGGQGEQYF. DNA of the CDR3: TGTGCCAGCGCTGTTCCGGGAGGGCAGGGCGAGCAGTACTTC.